These 25 T cell receptor beta chains were all obtained from the same sample, sequenced in a study of shared clonotypes between healthy human individuals. Assay: immunoSEQ multiplex PCR; the TCRdb copy retains only in-frame clones and omits some. Of fewer than 1.8 million clones in the sample, around 98.5% were seen once. Sequencing was performed on naive CD4+ T cells sorted from blood. Subset reported: CD45RA+ positively selected. These receptors were collected from a young man in good health.

The gene calls are TRBV29-1 and TRBJ2-1; possibly TRBD2 for D (6 bases). The CDR3 has 15 amino acids. V dropped 0 bases and J dropped 4 bases, with 13 bases sitting between them. Germline V gene sequence: CDR1 SQVTM, CDR2 ANQGSEA. The CDR3 sequence: CSVEDPLARYNEQFF. CDR3 in DNA: TGCAGCGTTGAAGATCCTCTAGCGAGGTACAATGAGCAGTTCTTC.

This chain uses TRBV6-5 with TRBJ2-7, with D perhaps assigned TRBD1 or TRBD2 (5 bases each). V shed 5 bases and J shed 7 bases, with 21 bases lying between them. The CDR3 length is 15 residues. Germline V gene lookup returns CDR1 MNHEY and CDR2 SVGAGI. The CDR3 nucleotides are TGTGCCAGCAGTCGTCCCGGGACCATCCCCCGGGAGCAGTACTTC. It translates to CASSRPGTIPREQYF.

The chain uses TRBV11-3 and TRBJ2-4; 7 bases line up with TRBD1. The ends lost 6 bases at V and 3 bases at J; junction bases unmatched: 5. CDR1 and CDR2 from the germline V gene are SGHNT and YENEEA. The CDR3 consists of 14 residues. The CDR3 reads CASSPGTDKNIQYF. The CDR3 region has the DNA TGTGCCAGCAGTCCCGGGACAGACAAAAACATTCAGTACTTC.

This rearrangement joins TRBV5-4 to TRBJ1-1, with D unresolved. This CDR3 is 14 amino acids long. The V and J ends lost 0 bases and 1 base respectively, with 7 bases between them. The germline gives CDR1 SGHNT, CDR2 YYREEE (reference sequence). This chain's CDR3 is CASSLELENTEAFF. CDR3 in DNA: TGTGCCAGCAGCTTGGAACTGGAGAACACTGAAGCTTTCTTT. Full variable domain (remainder filled in from reference TRBV5-4 and TRBJ1-1): ETGVTQSPTHLIKTRGQQVTLRCSSQSGHNTVSWYQQALGQGPQFIFQYYREEENGRGNFPPRFSGLQFPNYSSELNVNALELDDSALYLCASSLELENTEAFFGQGTRLTVV.

The chain recombines TRBV2 with TRBJ2-4; 8 nucleotides align to TRBD1. With V trimmed by 2 bases and J by 6 bases, 6 bases remained unmatched. The CDR3 runs 15 residues. CDR1 and CDR2 from the germline V gene are SNHLY and FYNNEI. The CDR3 DNA reads as TGTGCCAGCAGTGAAAGAGGACAGGGCCCAAACATTCAGTACTTC. It is translated as CASSERGQGPNIQYF.

This rearrangement joins TRBV27 to TRBJ2-1; 7 positions match TRBD2. This CDR3 is 15 amino acids long. V lost 3 bases and J lost 3; bases outside the gene matches: 5. Germline-derived CDR1 and CDR2 are MNHEY and SMNVEV (reference sequence). The chain's CDR3 is CASSLSGAIYNEQFF. The DNA for the CDR3 is TGTGCCAGCAGTTTGAGCGGGGCGATCTACAATGAGCAGTTCTTC.

V gene TRBV7-2 combines with J gene TRBJ2-1; TRBD1 matches at 9 bases. With 1 base clipped from V and 4 bases from J, the junction kept 2 bases outside the gene matches. Germline loops: CDR1 SGHTA, CDR2 FQGNSA. There are 15 residues in the CDR3. The CDR3 sequence: CASSLDRGRYNEQFF. In DNA, the CDR3 is TGTGCCAGCAGCTTAGACAGGGGGCGATACAATGAGCAGTTCTTC.

The chain links TRBV7-2 to TRBJ2-1, with 8 bases lining up with TRBD2. The CDR3 runs 18 residues. The ends lost 0 bases at V and 4 bases at J; junction bases unmatched: 11. Germline V gene sequence: CDR1 SGHTA, CDR2 FQGNSA. The CDR3 sequence is CASSLASSTGGYYNEQFF. CDR3 DNA: TGTGCCAGCAGCTTAGCGAGCTCTACGGGAGGGTATTACAATGAGCAGTTCTTC.

The V gene is TRBV7-7, the J gene TRBJ1-1; the match to TRBD1 covers 7 bases. The germline V gene encodes CDR1 SSHAT and CDR2 FNYEAQ (reference sequence). This CDR3 spans 14 amino acids. Here the CDR3 reads CATTVPTGEMWAFF. The CDR3 nucleotides read TGTGCTACCACGGTACCAACAGGGGAGATGTGGGCTTTCTTT.

The rearrangement links TRBV15 to TRBJ2-3; D remains unclear. The V and J ends lost 1 base and 6 bases respectively, with 5 bases between them. The CDR3 has 12 amino acids. Germline CDR1 and CDR2: LNHNV and YYDKDF (reference sequence). The CDR3 nucleotides read TGTGCCACCAGCAGAGCCATGGATACGCAGTATTTT. It yields the protein CATSRAMDTQYF.

About this clone: Distinct nucleotide sequences in the sample also encode this CDR3. This chain uses TRBV29-1 with TRBJ2-7; 13 positions match TRBD2. V trimming: 5 bases; J trimming: 4 bases; junction bases outside the gene matches: 5. The germline CDR1 and CDR2 sequences are SQVTM and ANQGSEA. This CDR3 is built from 14 residues. CDR3 bases: TGCAGCGTTTCCGGACTAGCGGGAGTGTACGAGCAGTACTTC. The encoded protein is CSVSGLAGVYEQYF.

CDR3 sequence: CASSLSAGPGTEAFF. Here the CDR3 DNA reads TGTGCCAGCAGTTTATCCGCGGGGCCGGGAACTGAAGCTTTCTTT. V and J are TRBV27 and TRBJ1-1; a possible D gene is TRBD1 (5 bases). V dropped 0 bases and J dropped 5 bases, with 13 bases sitting between them. This CDR3 has 15 amino acids. Germline CDR1 is MNHEY and CDR2 is SMNVEV (reference sequence).

The chain is built from TRBV19 and TRBJ1-5, with 8 positions matching TRBD1. The V and J ends lost 5 bases and 2 bases, in that order; junction bases with no gene match: 8. The length of the CDR3 is 16 residues. Germline lookup yields CDR1 LNHDA and CDR2 SQIVND (reference sequence). The CDR3: CASSPQQTGGNQPQHF. The DNA for the CDR3 is TGTGCCAGTAGTCCTCAACAGACAGGGGGCAATCAGCCCCAGCATTTT. The whole variable domain, remainder taken from reference TRBV19 and TRBJ1-5, is DGGITQSPKYLFRKEGQNVTLSCEQNLNHDAMYWYRQDPGQGLRLIYYSQIVNDFQKGDIAEGYSVSREKKESFPLTVTSAQKNPTAFYLCASSPQQTGGNQPQHFGDGTRLSIL.

The CDR3 DNA is TGTGCCATCAGTGAAGGGCAGGGGGAAAAGCCCCAGCATTTT. It specifies CAISEGQGEKPQHF. This chain links TRBV10-3 with TRBJ1-5; 7 nucleotides match TRBD1. Germline CDR1 is ENHRY and CDR2 is SYGVKD. With 3 bases clipped from V and 8 bases from J, the junction kept 7 bases outside the gene matches. The length of the CDR3 is 14 residues.

The rearrangement uses TRBV28 and TRBJ2-7, with TRBD2 matching 7 bases. Germline CDR1 reads MDHEN; CDR2 reads SYDVKM. The CDR3 consists of 17 residues. With V trimmed by 3 bases and J by 3 bases, 14 bases remained unmatched. The CDR3 DNA reads as TGTGCCAGCAGTTTTCCCCTTAAGCGGGGCCAGATCTACGAGCAGTACTTC. Protein: CASSFPLKRGQIYEQYF. The full variable domain, with the rest looked up from reference TRBV28 and TRBJ2-7, is DVKVTQSSRYLVKRTGEKVFLECVQDMDHENMFWYRQDPGLGLRLIYFSYDVKMKEKGDIPEGYSVSREKKERFSLILESASTNQTSMYLCASSFPLKRGQIYEQYFGPGTRLTVT.

The chain employs TRBV5-1 and TRBJ2-7, with D possibly TRBD1 on 5 matching bases. The V end was cut by 0 bases, the J end by 6 bases, with 16 bases between. CDR1 and CDR2 from the germline V gene are SGHRS and YFSETQ. The length of the CDR3 is 15 residues. The CDR3 spells CASSLGGDPGAEQYF. In DNA, the CDR3 is TGCGCCAGCAGCTTGGGAGGCGACCCTGGGGCCGAGCAGTACTTC.

The V call is TRBV20-1, the J call TRBJ1-2; the D is unclear. Looked up from germline, CDR1 is DFQATT and CDR2 is SNEGSKA (reference sequence). Trimming took off 6 bases at V and 5 bases at J, with 7 bases between the two ends. The CDR3 spans 10 residues. The CDR3, as DNA: TGCAGTGCAACGGAATATGGCTACACCTTC. Its translation is CSATEYGYTF.

This clone has just one count. This rearrangement joins TRBV2 to TRBJ1-1; D is unresolved. This CDR3 has 13 residues. The germline V gene encodes CDR1 SNHLY and CDR2 FYNNEI. V lost 7 bases to trimming and J lost 0 bases, with 9 bases between them. Here the CDR3 reads CASIFRMNTEAFF. The CDR3 nucleotides read TGTGCCAGCATATTCAGAATGAACACTGAAGCTTTCTTT. Together with reference TRBV2 and TRBJ1-1, the CDR3 gives the full variable domain: EPEVTQTPSHQVTQMGQEVILRCVPISNHLYFYWYRQILGQKVEFLVSFYNNEISEKSEIFDDQFSVERPDGSNFTLKIRSTKLEDSAMYFCASIFRMNTEAFFGQGTRLTVV.

A single count supports this clone. DNA of the CDR3: TGTGCCAGCTCACCTGGTTGGGGAACTGAAGCTTTCTTT. Translated: CASSPGWGTEAFF. The chain recombines TRBV18 with TRBJ1-1, with D unresolved. V was clipped by 3 bases and J by 5 bases, with 10 bases between them. The CDR3 runs 13 residues. The germline V gene has CDR1 KGHSH and CDR2 LQKENI.

The CDR3 sequence is CASRYGGGGSYNEQFF. Here the CDR3 DNA reads TGTGCCAGCAGATACGGGGGCGGGGGCTCCTACAATGAGCAGTTCTTC. The rearrangement joins TRBV6-5 to TRBJ2-1; weak D call: TRBD2 (7 bases). V gave up 6 bases and J gave up 0 bases, with 15 bases separating them. There are 16 residues in the CDR3. CDR1 is MNHEY, CDR2 SVGAGI, per germline.

The gene calls are TRBV5-1 and TRBJ2-5, with D possibly being TRBD2 (6 bases). V lost 4 bases to trimming and J lost 1 base, with 11 bases between them. The germline V gene encodes CDR1 SGHRS and CDR2 YFSETQ. This CDR3 spans 14 amino acids. The CDR3: CASSRLGGQETQYF. CDR3 coding DNA: TGCGCCAGCAGCCGACTGGGGGGCCAAGAGACCCAGTACTTC. Drawing the rest from reference TRBV5-1 and TRBJ2-5, the complete variable domain is KAGVTQTPRYLIKTRGQQVTLSCSPISGHRSVSWYQQTPGQGLQFLFEYFSETQRNKGNFPGRFSGRQFSNSRSEMNVSTLELGDSALYLCASSRLGGQETQYFGPGTRLLVL.

The rearrangement uses TRBV19 and TRBJ2-1, with 11 bases lining up with TRBD2. CDR3 length: 16 residues. Germline CDR1 and CDR2: LNHDA and SQIVND (reference sequence). Germline trimming cut 4 bases from V and 1 base from J; bases unmatched to any gene: 3. The CDR3 region has the DNA TGTGCCAGTAGTAACTGGACTAGCGGGTCCTACAATGAGCAGTTCTTC. Its translation: CASSNWTSGSYNEQFF.

The chain joins TRBV5-1 to TRBJ2-5, with D tentatively TRBD1 (6 bases). V lost 2 bases and J 2 bases, leaving 13 bases between the germline ends. The V gene's germline CDR1 is SGHRS and CDR2 YFSETQ. This CDR3 has 15 amino acids. The CDR3: CASSLGDTIQETQYF. As DNA, the CDR3 is TGCGCCAGCAGCTTAGGGGACACGATACAAGAGACCCAGTACTTC.

This chain links TRBV19 with TRBJ2-7, with D hard to call. There are 13 residues in the CDR3. Germline values: CDR1 LNHDA, CDR2 SQIVND (reference sequence). Trimming shortened V by 6 bases and J by 6 bases, and 15 bases separated the two germline ends. CDR3: CASSEQIIGEQYF. As DNA, the CDR3 is TGTGCCAGTAGCGAACAGATAATCGGCGAGCAGTACTTC.

The CDR3 bases are TGTGCCAGCAGCTCTGATGTCGGGGGAGTTCTGAGCTACGAGCAGTACTTC. Protein: CASSSDVGGVLSYEQYF. The chain uses TRBV7-2 and TRBJ2-7; tentatively, D is TRBD2 (6 bases). CDR1 and CDR2 (germline): SGHTA, FQGNSA. The CDR3 is 17 residues long. Trimming shortened V by 4 bases and J by 3 bases, and 22 bases separated the two germline ends.